The rows below give T cell receptor beta chains drawn from one sample of a study of shared clonotypes between healthy human individuals. Measured with immunoSEQ multiplex PCR; TCRdb has only the in-frame clones, and not every one. The sample has about 2 million clones; 90% to 95% are singletons. Sequencing input: naive CD4+ T cells sorted from blood. All receptors derive from a man aged 18 to 30 in good health. Each CDR3 is given with its conserved first and last residue. Each record gives: D gene, clone size, J gene, V gene, CDR3 DNA, CDR3 protein. A D gene is named only where the DNA matches it firmly. The size of a clone is reported for some rows only, either as once, few or many, or as a class for expanded clones.

TRBD1	.	TRBJ1-2	TRBV28	TGTGCCAGCAGCCCGGACAGGGCGCATGGCTACACCTTC	CASSPDRAHGYTF
.	.	TRBJ2-1	TRBV28	TGTGCCAGCAGCGCCTACGGGACAACTAGCTCCTACAATGAGCAGTTCTTC	CASSAYGTTSSYNEQFF
.	.	TRBJ2-3	TRBV29-1	TGCAGCGTTCAGGACACCCGCACAGATACGCAGTATTTT	CSVQDTRTDTQYF
TRBD2	.	TRBJ2-1	TRBV4-3	TGCGCCAGCAGCCAAGGGTATAGCGGGAGGGCAAGTGAGCAGTTCTTC	CASSQGYSGRASEQFF
.	once	TRBJ1-4	TRBV7-9	TGTGCCAGCAGCCGAGATGGGTCAACTAATGAAAAACTGTTTTTT	CASSRDGSTNEKLFF
.	.	TRBJ2-7	TRBV5-1	TGCGCCAGCAGCTCGACTTGGGGGTCTTACGAGCAGTACTTC	CASSSTWGSYEQYF
.	.	TRBJ1-3	TRBV5-1	TGCGCCAGCAGCTTGGCCTCAGCTACGGACTCTGGAAACACCATATATTTT	CASSLASATDSGNTIYF
.	.	TRBJ1-4	TRBV9	TGTGCCAGCAGCGCCGAGGGGGGAACTAATGAAAAACTGTTTTTT	CASSAEGGTNEKLFF
.	.	TRBJ1-4	TRBV4-1	TGCGCCAGCAGCCAAGATATAGTGAGGGGCGGAGGTGAAAAACTGTTTTTT	CASSQDIVRGGGEKLFF
.	.	TRBJ2-7	TRBV19	TGTGCCACCTCGCCTGCCCGGGACACCATATACGAGCAGTACTTC	CATSPARDTIYEQYF
TRBD1	.	TRBJ2-1	TRBV9	TGTGCCAGCAGCATCCGGGACAGGGGGTCCCCCTACAATGAGCAGTTCTTC	CASSIRDRGSPYNEQFF
TRBD2	.	TRBJ2-5	TRBV7-6	TGTGCCAGCAGCTACCCTAGCGGGGGAAGGGAGACCCAGTACTTC	CASSYPSGGRETQYF
.	once	TRBJ1-2	TRBV2	TGTGCCAGCACCGGAGAGGGGCTGGGCTATGGCTACACCTTC	CASTGEGLGYGYTF
.	.	TRBJ2-4	TRBV7-9	TGTGCCAGCAGTTCCAAAGCGGAAGCTTTAAACATTCAGTACTTC	CASSSKAEALNIQYF
.	once	TRBJ2-2	TRBV7-3	TGTGCCAGCAGCAAGGGACCCTTGAACACCGGGGAGCTGTTTTTT	CASSKGPLNTGELFF
.	.	TRBJ2-1	TRBV10-3	TGTGCCACCTCCCGGGAGTCCTACAATGAGCAGTTCTTC	CATSRESYNEQFF
.	.	TRBJ1-5	TRBV30	TGTGCCTGGAGTGGAGCAGGGAGCAATCAGCCCCAGCATTTT	CAWSGAGSNQPQHF
.	.	TRBJ1-5	TRBV30	TGTGCCTGGAGTGTGGGAAGAGGCAATCAGCCCCAGCATTTT	CAWSVGRGNQPQHF
TRBD2	once	TRBJ2-1	TRBV29-1	TGCAGCGTAGCGGGACTACAAGGGTACAATGAGCAGTTCTTC	CSVAGLQGYNEQFF
TRBD1	.	TRBJ2-7	TRBV6-5	TGTGCCAGCAGTGGGGGACAGCTCTGGTACGAGCAGTACTTC	CASSGGQLWYEQYF
.	.	TRBJ2-5	TRBV30	TGTGCCTGGAGTAGGCCCAACCAAGAGACCCAGTACTTC	CAWSRPNQETQYF
.	once	TRBJ1-1	TRBV28	TGTGCCAGCGTCGGCGTCATGAACACTGAAGCTTTCTTT	CASVGVMNTEAFF
.	.	TRBJ2-6	TRBV2	TGTGCCAGCAGCCCCGACGGGGTTTCTGGGGCCAACGTCCTGACTTTC	CASSPDGVSGANVLTF
.	.	TRBJ1-2	TRBV14	TGTGCCAGCAGCCTTCACGGGGACTATGGCTACACCTTC	CASSLHGDYGYTF
.	.	TRBJ1-1	TRBV6-1	TGTGCCAGCAGTGAAGTGGCGAACACTGAAGCTTTCTTT	CASSEVANTEAFF
TRBD1	.	TRBJ2-4	TRBV5-1	TGCGCCAGCAGCTTGGGAGAAGACAGGGTGCAAAACATTCAGTACTTC	CASSLGEDRVQNIQYF
TRBD1	.	TRBJ2-1	TRBV19	TGTGCCAGTAGTCTCCGGGACAGGGATTTAAATGAGCAGTTCTTC	CASSLRDRDLNEQFF
TRBD2	once	TRBJ2-7	TRBV10-3	TGTGCCATTGGGGGGACCGGCGGGAGTGGTTCCTACGAGCAGTACTTC	CAIGGTGGSGSYEQYF
TRBD2	.	TRBJ2-7	TRBV7-2	TGTGCCAGCACCCCGACCGCGGGAGGACCCTACGAGCAGTACTTC	CASTPTAGGPYEQYF
TRBD1	.	TRBJ1-4	TRBV5-1	TGCGCCAGCAGCTTCCGGACAGGGGGCGCGGGGAATGAAAAACTGTTTTTT	CASSFRTGGAGNEKLFF
.	.	TRBJ2-7	TRBV5-1	TGCGCCAGCAGCTGGGGCGGGGAGAATGGCGAGCAGTACTTC	CASSWGGENGEQYF
.	.	TRBJ2-1	TRBV11-2	TGTGCCAGCAGCTTAGGAGGTAGCCTAGGATACAATGAGCAGTTCTTC	CASSLGGSLGYNEQFF
.	once	TRBJ2-7	TRBV30	TGTGCCTGGAGGTTCGGGGGCCTCGAGCAGTACTTC	CAWRFGGLEQYF
TRBD1	.	TRBJ1-6	TRBV5-4	TGTGCCAGCAGCCCAGACCGGGACAGGGTTTCAGCCCTCCACTTT	CASSPDRDRVSALHF
.	.	TRBJ1-1	TRBV10-3	TGTGCCATCAGTGAGTCGCAAAGCCTCAGTCGGACTGAAGCTTTCTTT	CAISESQSLSRTEAFF
TRBD1	.	TRBJ1-6	TRBV30	TGTGCCTGGAGTGTGGACAGGGGAAGCTCACCCCTCCACTTT	CAWSVDRGSSPLHF
.	.	TRBJ2-3	TRBV2	TGTGCCAGCACTGGGGGAACAGATACGCAGTATTTT	CASTGGTDTQYF
.	.	TRBJ1-3	TRBV7-2	TGTGCCAGCAGCAAATTCGGGGGCTCTGGAAACACCATATATTTT	CASSKFGGSGNTIYF
.	.	TRBJ2-7	TRBV2	TGTGCCTCAAGGGGGACAAATTGGCCTGGGTACTTC	CASRGTNWPGYF